This T cell receptor (beta chain) was identified in a study of blood T cell repertoires in COVID-19. Study-level background: The United States, Italy and Spain provided the acute and convalescent COVID-19 samples. PBMCs, B-cell-depleted T cells, or T cells provided the cDNA or gDNA that made up the material.

Original processing methods: Cell counts per sample came from amplifying reference gene primers. TCRdb keeps only in-frame clones here, not all; method: immunoSEQ multiplex PCR. D and trimming come from the DNA, and the V and J calls and clone size come from that table. This sample has 200,000 or so clones; roughly four fifths occur once, and the top ten carry roughly 5.1%. This CDR3 is built from 15 residues. Trimming left V 5 bases short and J 2 bases short, with 16 bases between. Germline V gene lookup returns CDR1 SGHAT and CDR2 FQNNGV. The sample consisted of peripheral blood. This receptor was obtained from a woman aged 30 to 39 with acute or convalescent COVID-19. The gene calls are TRBV11-2 and TRBJ2-7, with a tentative D call TRBD1 (7 bases). CDR3 sequence reads: CASSPGGGNPYEQYF. The CDR3 nucleotides are TGTGCCAGCAGCCCAGGGGGAGGAAACCCCTACGAGCAGTACTTC.